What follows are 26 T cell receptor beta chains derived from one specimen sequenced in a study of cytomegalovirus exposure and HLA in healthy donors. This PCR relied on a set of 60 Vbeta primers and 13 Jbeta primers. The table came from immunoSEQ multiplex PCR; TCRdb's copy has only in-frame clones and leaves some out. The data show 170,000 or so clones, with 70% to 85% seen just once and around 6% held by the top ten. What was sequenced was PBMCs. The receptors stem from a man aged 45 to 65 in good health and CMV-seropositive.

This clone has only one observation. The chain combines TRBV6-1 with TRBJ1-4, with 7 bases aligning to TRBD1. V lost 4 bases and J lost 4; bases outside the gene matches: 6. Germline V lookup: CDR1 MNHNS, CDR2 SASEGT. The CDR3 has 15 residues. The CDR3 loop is CASSAWTGFNEKLFF. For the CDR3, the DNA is TGTGCCAGCAGTGCATGGACAGGTTTTAATGAAAAACTGTTTTTT.

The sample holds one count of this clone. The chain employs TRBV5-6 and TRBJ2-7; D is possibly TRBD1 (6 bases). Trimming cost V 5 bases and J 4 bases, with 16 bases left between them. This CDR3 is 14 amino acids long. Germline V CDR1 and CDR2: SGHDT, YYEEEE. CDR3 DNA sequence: TGTGCCAGCAGTTTTGGGACACCTATTTACGAGCAGTACGTC. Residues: CASSFGTPIYEQYV.

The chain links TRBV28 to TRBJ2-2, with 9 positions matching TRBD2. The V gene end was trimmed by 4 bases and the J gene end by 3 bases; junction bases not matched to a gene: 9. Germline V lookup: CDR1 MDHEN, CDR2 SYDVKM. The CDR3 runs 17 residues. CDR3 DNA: TGTGCCAGCAGTTCCTCGAGCAGACTAGCGGACACCGGGGAGCTGTTTTTT. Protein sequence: CASSSSSRLADTGELFF.

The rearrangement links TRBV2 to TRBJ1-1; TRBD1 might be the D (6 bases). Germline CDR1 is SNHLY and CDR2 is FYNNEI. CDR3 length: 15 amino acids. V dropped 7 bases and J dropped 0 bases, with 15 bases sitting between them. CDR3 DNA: TGTGCCAGCAAGCGCCGCGGGGGCGTGAACACTGAAGCTTTCTTT. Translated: CASKRRGGVNTEAFF. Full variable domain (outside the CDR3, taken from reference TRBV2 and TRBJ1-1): EPEVTQTPSHQVTQMGQEVILRCVPISNHLYFYWYRQILGQKVEFLVSFYNNEISEKSEIFDDQFSVERPDGSNFTLKIRSTKLEDSAMYFCASKRRGGVNTEAFFGQGTRLTVV.

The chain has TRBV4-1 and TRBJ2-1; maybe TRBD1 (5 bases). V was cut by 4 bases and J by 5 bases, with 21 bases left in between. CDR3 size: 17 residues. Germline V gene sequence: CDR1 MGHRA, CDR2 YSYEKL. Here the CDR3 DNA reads TGCGCCAGCAGCCCCATAACCCAGGGCGTCCGACACAATGAGCAGTTCTTC. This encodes CASSPITQGVRHNEQFF.

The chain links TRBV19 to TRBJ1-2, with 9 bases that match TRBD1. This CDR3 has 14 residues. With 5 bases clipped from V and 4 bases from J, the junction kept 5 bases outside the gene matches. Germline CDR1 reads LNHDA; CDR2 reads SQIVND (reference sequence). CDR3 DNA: TGTGCCAGTAGTCAACAGGGGGCTGTCTATGGCTACACCTTC. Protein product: CASSQQGAVYGYTF.

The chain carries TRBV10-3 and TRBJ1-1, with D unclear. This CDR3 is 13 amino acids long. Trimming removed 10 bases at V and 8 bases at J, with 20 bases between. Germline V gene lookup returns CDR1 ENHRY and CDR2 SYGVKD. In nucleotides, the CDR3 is TGTGCCAGTTGGGAGGGCGGGCTCTGGGAAGCTTTCTTT. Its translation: CASWEGGLWEAFF.

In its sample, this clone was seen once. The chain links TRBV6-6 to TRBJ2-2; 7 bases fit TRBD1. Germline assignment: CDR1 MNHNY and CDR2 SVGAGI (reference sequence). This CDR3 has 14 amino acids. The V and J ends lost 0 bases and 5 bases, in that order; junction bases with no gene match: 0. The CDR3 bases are TGTGCCAGCAGTTACTCACAGGGGACCGGGGAGCTGTTTTTT. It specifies CASSYSQGTGELFF.

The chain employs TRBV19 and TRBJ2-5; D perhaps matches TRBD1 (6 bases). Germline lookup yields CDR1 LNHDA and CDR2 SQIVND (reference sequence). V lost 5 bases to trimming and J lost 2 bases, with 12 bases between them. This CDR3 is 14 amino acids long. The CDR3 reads CASSVRGPQETQYF. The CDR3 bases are TGTGCCAGTAGTGTCAGGGGCCCTCAAGAGACCCAGTACTTC.

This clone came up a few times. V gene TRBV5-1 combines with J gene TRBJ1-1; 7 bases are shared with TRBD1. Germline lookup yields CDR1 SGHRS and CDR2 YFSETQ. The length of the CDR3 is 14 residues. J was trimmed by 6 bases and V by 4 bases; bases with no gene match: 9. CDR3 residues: CASSRGQSYAEAFF. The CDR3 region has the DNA TGCGCCAGCAGCCGGGGACAGTCCTATGCTGAAGCTTTCTTT.

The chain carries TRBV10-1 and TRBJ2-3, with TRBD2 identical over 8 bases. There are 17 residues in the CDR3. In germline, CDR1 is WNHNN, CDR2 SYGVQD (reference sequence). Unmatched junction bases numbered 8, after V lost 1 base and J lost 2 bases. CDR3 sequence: CASSEFQTSGSTDTQYF. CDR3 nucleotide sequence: TGCGCCAGCAGTGAGTTTCAAACTAGCGGATCCACAGATACGCAGTATTTT.

The CDR3 protein is CASSLMSNDGYTF. The CDR3 DNA reads as TGTGCCAGCAGCTTAATGTCTAATGATGGCTACACCTTC. This chain joins TRBV11-2 and TRBJ1-2; D remains unclear. CDR3 length equals 13 residues. V was trimmed by 2 bases and J by 6 bases, leaving 10 bases between them. The V gene's germline CDR1 is SGHAT and CDR2 FQNNGV. Filled out from reference TRBV11-2 and TRBJ1-2, the complete variable domain reads EAGVAQSPRYKIIEKRQSVAFWCNPISGHATLYWYQQILGQGPKLLIQFQNNGVVDDSQLPKDRFSAERLKGVDSTLKIQPAKLEDSAVYLCASSLMSNDGYTFGSGTRLTVV.

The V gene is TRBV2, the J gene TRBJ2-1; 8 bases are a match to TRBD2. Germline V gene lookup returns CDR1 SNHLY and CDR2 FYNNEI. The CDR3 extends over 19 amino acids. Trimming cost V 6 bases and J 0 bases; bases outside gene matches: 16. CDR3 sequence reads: CASRPPGGQSFGSYNEQFF. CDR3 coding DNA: TGTGCCAGCAGGCCACCGGGGGGGCAAAGTTTCGGCTCCTACAATGAGCAGTTCTTC.

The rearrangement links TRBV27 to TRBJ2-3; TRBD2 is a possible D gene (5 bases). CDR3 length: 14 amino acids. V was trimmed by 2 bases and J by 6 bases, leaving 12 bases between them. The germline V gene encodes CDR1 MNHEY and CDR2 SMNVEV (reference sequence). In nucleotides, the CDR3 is TGTGCCAGCAGTTTAGGGAGAGTCCTGGATACGCAGTATTTT. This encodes CASSLGRVLDTQYF.

CDR3 sequence reads: CASSKALGVRGHGIQYF. DNA for the CDR3: TGTGCCAGCAGCAAAGCTCTAGGGGTGCGGGGCCATGGCATTCAGTACTTC. The V call is TRBV21-1, the J call TRBJ2-4; the table's D call TRBD2 went unverified against the DNA. TRBV21-1 is a listed pseudogene. CDR3 length: 17 amino acids.

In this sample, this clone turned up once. The CDR3 spells CASSVGQGGYEQYF. Written as DNA, the CDR3 is TGTGCCAGCAGCGTAGGACAGGGAGGCTACGAGCAGTACTTC. The chain recombines TRBV9 with TRBJ2-7, with a possible D match to TRBD1 (7 bases). V was pared by 0 bases and J by 3 bases, with 10 bases between. CDR1 and CDR2 from the germline V gene are SGDLS and YYNGEE. CDR3 length equals 14 residues.

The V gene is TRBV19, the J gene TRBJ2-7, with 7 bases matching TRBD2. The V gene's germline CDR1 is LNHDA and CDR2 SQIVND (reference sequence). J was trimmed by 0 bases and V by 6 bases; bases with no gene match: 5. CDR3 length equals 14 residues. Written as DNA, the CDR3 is TGTGCCAGTAGACGGGGGGACGGCTCCTACGAGCAGTACTTC. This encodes CASRRGDGSYEQYF.

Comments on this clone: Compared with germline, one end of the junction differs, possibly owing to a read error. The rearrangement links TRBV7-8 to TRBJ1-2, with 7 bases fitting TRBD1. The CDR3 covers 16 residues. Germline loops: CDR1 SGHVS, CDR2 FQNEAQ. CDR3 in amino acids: CASSPYTGEANYVYTF. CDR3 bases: TGTGCCAGCAGCCCATATACAGGGGAAGCTAACTATGTCTACACCTTC.

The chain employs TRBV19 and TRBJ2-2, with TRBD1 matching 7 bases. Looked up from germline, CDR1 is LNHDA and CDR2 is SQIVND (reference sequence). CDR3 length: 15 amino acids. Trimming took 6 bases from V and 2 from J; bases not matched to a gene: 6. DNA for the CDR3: TGTGCCAGTAGACGGGGACAGAGTAACACCGGGGAGCTGTTTTTT. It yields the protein CASRRGQSNTGELFF.

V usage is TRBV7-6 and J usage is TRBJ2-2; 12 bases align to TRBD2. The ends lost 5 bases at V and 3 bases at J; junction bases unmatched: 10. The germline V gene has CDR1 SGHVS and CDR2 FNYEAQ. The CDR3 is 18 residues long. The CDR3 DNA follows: TGTGCCAGCAGCACCCCTGCGACTAGCGGGAGATACACCGGGGAGCTGTTTTTT. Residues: CASSTPATSGRYTGELFF.

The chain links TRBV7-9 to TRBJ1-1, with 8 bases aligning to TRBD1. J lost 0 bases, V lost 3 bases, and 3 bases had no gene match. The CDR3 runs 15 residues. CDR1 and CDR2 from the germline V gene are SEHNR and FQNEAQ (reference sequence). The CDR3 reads CASSLLTGVNTEAFF. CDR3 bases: TGTGCCAGCAGCTTGTTGACAGGGGTGAACACTGAAGCTTTCTTT.

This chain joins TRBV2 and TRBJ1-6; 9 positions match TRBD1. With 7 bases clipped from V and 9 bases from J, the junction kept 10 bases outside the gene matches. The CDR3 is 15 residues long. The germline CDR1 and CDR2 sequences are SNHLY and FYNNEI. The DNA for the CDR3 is TGTGCCAGCACCTCGGAGGGGACAGGGACTTCACCCCTCCACTTT. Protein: CASTSEGTGTSPLHF. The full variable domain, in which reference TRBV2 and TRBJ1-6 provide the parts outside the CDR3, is EPEVTQTPSHQVTQMGQEVILRCVPISNHLYFYWYRQILGQKVEFLVSFYNNEISEKSEIFDDQFSVERPDGSNFTLKIRSTKLEDSAMYFCASTSEGTGTSPLHFGNGTRLTVT.

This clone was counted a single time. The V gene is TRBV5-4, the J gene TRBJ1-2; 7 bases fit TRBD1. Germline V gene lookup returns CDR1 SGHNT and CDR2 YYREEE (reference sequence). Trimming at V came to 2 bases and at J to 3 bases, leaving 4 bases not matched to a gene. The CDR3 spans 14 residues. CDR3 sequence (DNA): TGTGCCAGCAGCTTTGGAGACAGGGACTATGGCTACACCTTC. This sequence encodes CASSFGDRDYGYTF.

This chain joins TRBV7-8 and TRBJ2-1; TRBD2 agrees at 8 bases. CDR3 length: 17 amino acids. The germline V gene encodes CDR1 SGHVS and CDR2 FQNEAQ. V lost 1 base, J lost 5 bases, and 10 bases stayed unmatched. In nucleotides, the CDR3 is TGTGCCAGCAGCTTAGGAGTTCTAGCGGGTTTAGACAATGAGCAGTTCTTC. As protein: CASSLGVLAGLDNEQFF.

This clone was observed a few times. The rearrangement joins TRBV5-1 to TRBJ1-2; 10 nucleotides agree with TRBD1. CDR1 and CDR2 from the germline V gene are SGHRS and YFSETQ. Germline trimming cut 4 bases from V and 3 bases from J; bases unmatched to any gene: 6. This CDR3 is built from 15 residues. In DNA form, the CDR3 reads TGCGCCAGCAGCACTCGACAGGGGGCGGACTATGGCTACACCTTC. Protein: CASSTRQGADYGYTF.

Here the CDR3 DNA reads TGTGCCAGTAGTACCTCAGGGGGCGCGTGGAATTCACCCCTCCACTTT. Translating it yields CASSTSGGAWNSPLHF. This chain links TRBV19 with TRBJ1-6, with 8 positions matching TRBD1. CDR1 and CDR2 from the germline V gene are LNHDA and SQIVND (reference sequence). The CDR3 runs 16 residues. V was clipped by 4 bases and J by 7 bases; unmatched bases: 9.